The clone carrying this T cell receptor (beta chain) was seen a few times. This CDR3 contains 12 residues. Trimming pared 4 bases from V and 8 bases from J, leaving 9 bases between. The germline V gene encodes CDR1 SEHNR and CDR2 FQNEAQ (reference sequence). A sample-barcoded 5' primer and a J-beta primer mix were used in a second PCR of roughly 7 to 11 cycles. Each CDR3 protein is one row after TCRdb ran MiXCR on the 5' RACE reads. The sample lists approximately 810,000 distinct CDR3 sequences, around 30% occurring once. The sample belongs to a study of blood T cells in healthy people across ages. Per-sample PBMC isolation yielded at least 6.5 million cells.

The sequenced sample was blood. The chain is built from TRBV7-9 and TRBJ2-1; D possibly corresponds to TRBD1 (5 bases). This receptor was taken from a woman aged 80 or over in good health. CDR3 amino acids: CASSSQAYEQFF. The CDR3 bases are TGTGCCAGCAGCTCACAGGCCTATGAGCAGTTCTTC.